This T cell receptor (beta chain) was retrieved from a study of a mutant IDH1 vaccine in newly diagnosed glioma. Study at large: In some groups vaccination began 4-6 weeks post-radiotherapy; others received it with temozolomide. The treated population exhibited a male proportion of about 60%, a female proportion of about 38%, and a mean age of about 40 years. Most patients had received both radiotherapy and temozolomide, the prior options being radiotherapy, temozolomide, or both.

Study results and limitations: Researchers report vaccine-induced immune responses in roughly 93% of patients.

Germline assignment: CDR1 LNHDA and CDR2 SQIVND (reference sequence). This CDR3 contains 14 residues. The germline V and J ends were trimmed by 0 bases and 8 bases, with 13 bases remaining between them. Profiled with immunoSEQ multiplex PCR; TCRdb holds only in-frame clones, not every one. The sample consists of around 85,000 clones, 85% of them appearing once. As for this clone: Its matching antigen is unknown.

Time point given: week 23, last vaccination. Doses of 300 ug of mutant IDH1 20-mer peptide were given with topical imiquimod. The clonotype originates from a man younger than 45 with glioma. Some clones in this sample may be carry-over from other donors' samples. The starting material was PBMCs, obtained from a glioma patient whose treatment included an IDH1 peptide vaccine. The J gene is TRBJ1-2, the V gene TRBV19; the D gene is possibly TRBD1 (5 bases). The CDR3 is CASSIDRGTKGYTF. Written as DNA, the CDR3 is TGTGCCAGTAGTATAGACCGGGGGACGAAAGGCTACACCTTC.